These T cell receptor beta chains were read from a single sample in a study of blood T cell repertoires in COVID-19. TCRdb's table, derived via immunoSEQ multiplex PCR, lists solely in-frame clones and lacks some. The sample carries some 250,000 clones, approximately 85% recorded once. Input material: PBMCs or T cells enriched from blood (not recorded which). The receptors stem from a woman aged 45-60 years who had recovered from COVID-19. Each CDR3 is given with its conserved first and last residue. The D gene is left open where the match is weak. The listing skips clone size in some rows; elsewhere it reads once, few, many or a size class.

D | size | J | V | CDR3 | DNA
. | few | TRBJ1-1 | TRBV5-1 | CASSLDGAGAEAFF | TGCGCCAGCAGCTTGGATGGGGCCGGCGCTGAAGCTTTCTTT
. | . | TRBJ2-4 | TRBV18 | CASSSLTGRDIQYF | TGTGCCAGCTCATCACTAACAGGGAGAGACATTCAGTACTTC
. | . | TRBJ1-3 | TRBV2 | CAKRGLGNSGNTIYF | TGTGCCAAGAGGGGGTTGGGGAACTCTGGAAACACCATATATTTT
. | . | TRBJ1-2 | TRBV7-3 | CASSLRWRDPRGNYGYTF | TGTGCCAGCAGCTTAAGGTGGCGGGACCCTCGGGGGAACTATGGCTACACCTTC
. | . | TRBJ2-3 | TRBV9 | CASSISGADTQYF | TGTGCCAGCAGCATTTCGGGGGCAGATACGCAGTATTTT
TRBD1 | . | TRBJ1-2 | TRBV2 | CASSEDRQGSGYTF | TGTGCCAGCAGTGAAGATCGACAGGGCTCTGGCTACACCTTC
. | once | TRBJ1-2 | TRBV29-1 | CSVVQGDYGYTF | TGCAGCGTGGTACAGGGTGACTATGGCTACACCTTC
. | once | TRBJ2-1 | TRBV6-5 | CASSQTGFSYNEQFF | TGTGCCAGCAGTCAAACAGGATTCTCCTACAATGAGCAGTTCTTC
. | few | TRBJ2-7 | TRBV10-3 | CAISESRRTSEQYF | TGTGCCATCAGTGAGTCGAGGAGAACTAGCGAGCAGTACTTC
. | . | TRBJ1-1 | TRBV19 | CASSRFAVNTEAFF | TGTGCCAGTAGTAGATTTGCGGTGAACACTGAAGCTTTCTTT
. | once | TRBJ2-1 | TRBV21-1 | CASSKGTSGTSEFF | TGTGCCAGCAGCAAAGGGACTAGCGGGACTTCTGAGTTCTTC
. | once | TRBJ2-7 | TRBV2 | CASDRGASGNSYEQYF | TGTGCCAGCGACAGGGGGGCTAGCGGGAACTCCTACGAGCAGTACTTC
. | . | TRBJ2-2 | TRBV27 | CASSLFYTPRTGTGELFF | TGTGCCAGCAGTTTATTTTACACTCCGAGAACGGGCACCGGGGAGCTGTTTTTT